Listed here are 10 T cell receptor beta chains from one sample, sequenced in a study of cytomegalovirus exposure and HLA in healthy donors (TCRdb year 2017). Libraries were built with the immunoSEQ multiplex PCR assay. A mixture of 60 forward primers for TCR Vbeta segments and 13 reverse primers for TCR Jbeta segments was used in the multiplex PCR. Drawn from immuneACCESS, this table holds only the in-frame rearrangements with V and J called that TCRdb kept. Clones are partly lost; checked studies trace under half to an unresolved V gene and leave the rest unexplained. Present in this sample are more than 90,000 clones, 65% to 75% of which were seen just once. The biggest ten clones account for more than 9% of the sample. The specimen was PBMCs. These TCRs come from a woman aged 45-59 years in good health and CMV-seropositive.

V is TRBV12-5 and J is TRBJ2-2; D uncertain. Between the trimmed V and J ends, which lost 0 bases and 6 bases, there was a span of 8 bases. The CDR3 runs 14 residues. In germline, CDR1 is LGHNT, CDR2 FRNRAP. CDR3 sequence: CASGLVLASGELFF. The CDR3 DNA reads TGTGCTAGTGGTTTGGTTTTGGCTTCCGGGGAGCTGTTTTTT. Full variable domain (outside the CDR3, taken from reference TRBV12-5 and TRBJ2-2): DARVTQTPRHKVTEMGQEVTMRCQPILGHNTVFWYRQTMMQGLELLAYFRNRAPLDDSGMPKDRFSAEMPDATLATLKIQPSEPRDSAVYFCASGLVLASGELFFGEGSRLTVL.

This clone has just a few counts. The J gene is TRBJ1-2, the V gene TRBV2; D might be TRBD1 (5 bases). This CDR3 has 13 residues. Trimming took 4 bases from V and 4 from J, leaving 10 bases between them. Germline V CDR1 and CDR2: SNHLY, FYNNEI. The CDR3 protein is CASSAEGFYGYTF. CDR3 in DNA: TGTGCCAGCAGTGCGGAGGGGTTCTATGGCTACACCTTC.

V is TRBV19 and J is TRBJ1-5, with 12 bases fitting TRBD1. Germline CDR1 is LNHDA and CDR2 is SQIVND (reference sequence). The CDR3 loop spans 17 amino acids. V lost 8 bases and J lost 1; bases outside the gene matches: 9. In DNA, the CDR3 is TGTGCCAGTGACGTAGGGACAGGGGGCGAGAGCAATCAGCCCCAGCATTTT. It is translated as CASDVGTGGESNQPQHF.

This chain joins TRBV29-1 and TRBJ2-7; TRBD1 matches 9 bases. Germline CDR1 reads SQVTM; CDR2 reads ANQGSEA. After removal of 7 bases from V and 1 base from J, the junction contained 8 bases not matched to a gene. This CDR3 contains 14 residues. The CDR3 sequence: CSATGTGNSYEQYF. Here the CDR3 DNA reads TGCAGCGCGACCGGGACAGGGAATTCCTACGAGCAGTACTTC.

The sample holds a few counts of this clone. The CDR3: CASTERGGDEAFF. Written as DNA, the CDR3 is TGTGCCAGCACCGAAAGGGGGGGCGATGAAGCTTTCTTT. V usage is TRBV6-1 and J usage is TRBJ1-1; D may be TRBD1 (6 bases). The V and J ends lost 7 bases and 7 bases respectively, with 16 bases between them. There are 13 residues in the CDR3. Germline V lookup: CDR1 MNHNS, CDR2 SASEGT.

The chain joins TRBV2 to TRBJ1-2; 8 bases align to TRBD1. V lost 3 bases, J lost 6 bases, and 9 bases stayed unmatched. The CDR3 has 15 residues. In germline, CDR1 is SNHLY, CDR2 FYNNEI. CDR3 in amino acids: CASSEDRAKLDGYTF. CDR3 nucleotide sequence: TGTGCCAGCAGTGAGGACAGGGCAAAATTGGATGGCTACACCTTC.

This chain connects TRBV5-1 to TRBJ1-6, with TRBD1 matching 7 bases. The junction had 4 bases not matched to a gene; V was cut back by 0 bases and J by 7 bases. The CDR3 length is 15 residues. Per the germline V gene, CDR1 is SGHRS and CDR2 is YFSETQ. The CDR3 region is CASSLGAGGNSPLHF. In DNA, the CDR3 is TGCGCCAGCAGCTTGGGGGCAGGGGGAAATTCACCCCTCCACTTT.

The chain employs TRBV29-1 and TRBJ2-1; the match to TRBD1 covers 8 bases. Trimming cost V 7 bases and J 5 bases; bases outside gene matches: 10. The CDR3 totals 14 residues. Per the germline V gene, CDR1 is SQVTM and CDR2 is ANQGSEA. CDR3 nucleotides: TGCAGCGCCGTAGACAGGGGATTAAACAATGAGCAGTTCTTC. This gives the protein CSAVDRGLNNEQFF.

The rearrangement uses TRBV6-5 and TRBJ2-7; 9 bases line up with TRBD2. From germline, CDR1 is MNHEY and CDR2 SVGAGI. The V segment lost 5 bases and the J segment 6 bases; nucleotides outside the gene matches: 8. This CDR3 contains 14 residues. Here the CDR3 DNA reads TGTGCCAGCAGTCCCAGGGGGACTAGCCCCGAGCAGTACTTC. Its protein is CASSPRGTSPEQYF.

This chain links TRBV28 with TRBJ2-7, with 13 bases fitting TRBD2. The ends lost 4 bases at V and 5 bases at J; junction bases unmatched: 5. The CDR3 is 15 amino acids. Germline-derived CDR1 and CDR2 are MDHEN and SYDVKM. CDR3 protein: CASSSGTSGIHEQYF. The DNA of the CDR3 is TGTGCCAGCAGTTCCGGGACTAGCGGGATCCACGAGCAGTACTTC.